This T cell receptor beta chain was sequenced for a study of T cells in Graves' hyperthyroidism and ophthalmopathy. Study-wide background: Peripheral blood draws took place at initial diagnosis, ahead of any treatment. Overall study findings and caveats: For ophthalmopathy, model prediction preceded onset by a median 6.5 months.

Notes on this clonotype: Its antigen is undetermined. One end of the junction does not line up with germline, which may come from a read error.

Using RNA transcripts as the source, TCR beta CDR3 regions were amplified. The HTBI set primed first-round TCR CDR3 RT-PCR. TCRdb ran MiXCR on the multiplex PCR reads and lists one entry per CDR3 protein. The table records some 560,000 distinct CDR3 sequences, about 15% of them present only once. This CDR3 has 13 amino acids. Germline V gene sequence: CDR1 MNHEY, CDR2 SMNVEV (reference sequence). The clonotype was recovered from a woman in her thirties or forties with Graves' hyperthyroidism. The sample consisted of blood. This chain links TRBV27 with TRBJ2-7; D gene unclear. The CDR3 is CASNLSYSYEQYF. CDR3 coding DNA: TGTGCCAGCAATTTATCGTATTCCTACGAGCAGTACTTC.